The clone carrying this T cell receptor (beta chain) was seen many times. Germline loops: CDR1 MGHRA, CDR2 YSYEKL. This CDR3 has 14 residues. The V end was cut by 1 base, the J end by 8 bases, with 12 bases between. The record originates from a study of identical twins. TCRdb redid the calling of the 5' RACE reads with MiXCR, one entry per CDR3 protein. The sample has under 350,000 distinct CDR3 sequences, just under 9.5% seen once. The same sample was also studied in work on yellow fever vaccine responses in identical twins. That source reports: Twins' vaccine T cell response reportedly seemed partly convergent, partly personalized.

The sample taken for sequencing was CD8+ T cells sorted from blood. The chain links TRBV4-1 to TRBJ2-1, with D tentatively TRBD1 (6 bases). This receptor was identified in a young woman in good health. CDR3 amino acids: CASSQGNRAHEQFF. In DNA, the CDR3 is TGCGCCAGCAGCCAAGGCAACAGGGCCCATGAGCAGTTCTTC.